What follows describes a single T cell receptor beta chain. The table came from immunoSEQ multiplex PCR; TCRdb's copy has only in-frame clones and leaves some out. The sample records around 24,000 clones, over 70% being singletons. The CDR3 extends over 14 amino acids. CDR1 is ENHRY, CDR2 SYGVKD, per germline. The ends lost 7 bases at V and 2 bases at J; junction bases unmatched: 6. The data stem from a study of blood T cell repertoires in COVID-19. About the study: PBMCs, B-cell-depleted T cells, or T cells provided the cDNA or gDNA that made up the material.

The chain couples TRBV10-3 to TRBJ2-3, with 7 positions matching TRBD2. This clonotype was sampled from a man aged 50-59 years with active or convalescent COVID-19. Sequencing was carried out using peripheral blood. The chain's CDR3 is CAIKAGSLTDTQYF. The DNA for the CDR3 is TGTGCCATCAAAGCGGGAAGTCTCACAGATACGCAGTATTTT.